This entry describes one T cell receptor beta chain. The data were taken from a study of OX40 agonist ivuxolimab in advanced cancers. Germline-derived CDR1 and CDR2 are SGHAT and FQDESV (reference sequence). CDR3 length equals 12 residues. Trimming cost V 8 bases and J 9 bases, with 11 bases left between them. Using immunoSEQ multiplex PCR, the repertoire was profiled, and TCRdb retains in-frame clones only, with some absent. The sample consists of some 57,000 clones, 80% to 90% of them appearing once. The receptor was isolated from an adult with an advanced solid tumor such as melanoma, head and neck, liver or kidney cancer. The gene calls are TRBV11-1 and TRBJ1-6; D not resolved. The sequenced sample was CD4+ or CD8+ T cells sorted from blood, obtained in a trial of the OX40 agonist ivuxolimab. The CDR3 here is CASRQASSPLHF. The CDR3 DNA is TGTGCCAGCCGGCAGGCCAGTTCACCCCTCCACTTT.